This T cell receptor beta chain was sequenced in a study of control samples from healthy donors and cancer patients. Method: immunoSEQ multiplex PCR; TCRdb's copy keeps in-frame clones and lacks some. The sample comprises 170,000 or so clones, approximately 94% of which are singletons, and 1.3% to 1.5% rests with the top ten. V was pared by 4 bases and J by 2 bases, with 15 bases between. This CDR3 has 15 amino acids. Per the germline V gene, CDR1 is SGDLS and CDR2 is YYNGEE. The chain carries TRBV9 and TRBJ2-5; no reliable D call. This receptor was obtained from a woman under 30 in good health. Sequencing was carried out using blood. This CDR3 is CASSSMSGGQETQYF. As DNA, the CDR3 is TGTGCCAGCAGCTCCATGTCAGGTGGTCAAGAGACCCAGTACTTC. Filled out from reference TRBV9 and TRBJ2-5, the complete variable domain reads DSGVTQTPKHLITATGQRVTLRCSPRSGDLSVYWYQQSLDQGLQFLIQYYNGEERAKGNILERFSAQQFPDLHSELNLSSLELGDSALYFCASSSMSGGQETQYFGPGTRLLVL.